This is a list of T cell receptor beta chains from one sample in a study of PD-1 blockade in classical Hodgkin lymphoma. Assay used: immunoSEQ multiplex PCR; TCRdb lists only in-frame clones, some missing. In the table there are roughly 90,000 clones, 83% of which are singletons. Specimen: peripheral blood mononuclear cells (PBMCs), collected before the fourth cycle of nivolumab. The receptor source for this set is a human donor with classical Hodgkin lymphoma. The CDR3 runs from the conserved cysteine through the conserved F or W. Fields, in order: V gene, D gene, J gene, clone size, CDR3 DNA, CDR3 protein. D genes are given only for firm matches. Expanded clones are given a class, and other clones once, few, many or no size at all.

V gene: TRBV28
D gene: TRBD2
J gene: TRBJ2-3
clone size: NA
CDR3 DNA: TGTGCCAGCACCCTGGGGAGTAGCGGGAGCACAGATACGCAGTATTTT
CDR3 protein: CASTLGSSGSTDTQYF

V gene: TRBV7-9
D gene: NA
J gene: TRBJ2-7
clone size: NA
CDR3 DNA: TGTGCCAGCAGCCCCCCGGGGAGGAGCTCCTACGAGCAGTACTTC
CDR3 protein: CASSPPGRSSYEQYF

V gene: TRBV7-9
D gene: NA
J gene: TRBJ2-7
clone size: NA
CDR3 DNA: TGTGCCAGCAGCCAGACGGACTACGAGCAGTACTTC
CDR3 protein: CASSQTDYEQYF

V gene: TRBV9
D gene: NA
J gene: TRBJ1-3
clone size: NA
CDR3 DNA: TGTGCCAGCAGCGTAGCGATAGACCAATACTCTGGAAACACCATATATTTT
CDR3 protein: CASSVAIDQYSGNTIYF

V gene: TRBV5-6
D gene: TRBD1
J gene: TRBJ2-5
clone size: NA
CDR3 DNA: TGTGCCAGCAGCTTGATTGGCAGGGGGCGAGGGGAGACCCAGTACTTC
CDR3 protein: CASSLIGRGRGETQYF

V gene: TRBV6-5
D gene: NA
J gene: TRBJ2-1
clone size: NA
CDR3 DNA: TGTGCCAGCAGTCCTGGGGCGACCGGTCACAATGAGCAGTTCTTC
CDR3 protein: CASSPGATGHNEQFF

V gene: TRBV23-1
D gene: NA
J gene: TRBJ1-2
clone size: once
CDR3 DNA: TGCGCCAGCAGTCAAGTCAGGGCATTAGGGGATGGCTACACCTTC
CDR3 protein: CASSQVRALGDGYTF

V gene: TRBV27
D gene: NA
J gene: TRBJ2-3
clone size: NA
CDR3 DNA: TGTGCCAGCAGGACTAGCACAGATACGCAGTATTTT
CDR3 protein: CASRTSTDTQYF

V gene: TRBV7-6
D gene: TRBD1
J gene: TRBJ2-5
clone size: once
CDR3 DNA: TGTGCCAGCAGCTTAATGACAGGGAACCAAGAGACCCAGTACTTC
CDR3 protein: CASSLMTGNQETQYF

V gene: TRBV6-1
D gene: NA
J gene: TRBJ1-5
clone size: once
CDR3 DNA: TGTGCCAGCATTCGAGGGCTAGATCAGCCCCAGCATTTT
CDR3 protein: CASIRGLDQPQHF

V gene: TRBV10-2
D gene: TRBD1
J gene: TRBJ2-2
clone size: NA
CDR3 DNA: TGCGCCAGCAGTGTAACGACAGGGGACACCGGGGAGCTGTTTTTT
CDR3 protein: CASSVTTGDTGELFF

V gene: TRBV6-1
D gene: NA
J gene: TRBJ2-7
clone size: NA
CDR3 DNA: TGTGCCAGCAGTGTCACAGGATCCTACGAGCAGTACTTC
CDR3 protein: CASSVTGSYEQYF

V gene: TRBV4-2
D gene: NA
J gene: TRBJ2-7
clone size: NA
CDR3 DNA: TGTGCCAGCAGCCAAGATCTCGGCGAGCAGTACTTC
CDR3 protein: CASSQDLGEQYF

V gene: TRBV5-4
D gene: TRBD2
J gene: TRBJ2-7
clone size: NA
CDR3 DNA: TGTGCCAGCAGCTTACAAGCGGGGGACTACGAGCAGTACTTC
CDR3 protein: CASSLQAGDYEQYF

V gene: TRBV2
D gene: NA
J gene: TRBJ2-3
clone size: NA
CDR3 DNA: TGTGCCAGCAGTGAATATGGGCAGGGGGGAGATACGCAGTATTTT
CDR3 protein: CASSEYGQGGDTQYF

V gene: TRBV19
D gene: NA
J gene: TRBJ1-1
clone size: NA
CDR3 DNA: TGTGCCAGTAGGGGGTCGGGGACTCAAGCTTTCTTT
CDR3 protein: CASRGSGTQAFF

V gene: TRBV18
D gene: NA
J gene: TRBJ1-4
clone size: NA
CDR3 DNA: TGTGCCAGCTCACAGACAGTCGCCGGGGAAAAACTGTTTTTT
CDR3 protein: CASSQTVAGEKLFF

V gene: TRBV4-2
D gene: TRBD1
J gene: TRBJ1-2
clone size: NA
CDR3 DNA: TGTGCCAGCAGCCCGCCGGGACAGGGACTTGCTAACTATGGCTACACCTTC
CDR3 protein: CASSPPGQGLANYGYTF

V gene: TRBV5-1
D gene: NA
J gene: TRBJ2-1
clone size: NA
CDR3 DNA: TGCGCCAGCAGCTTGGACCTTGCAGCGGGCAGATACAATGAGCAGTTCTTC
CDR3 protein: CASSLDLAAGRYNEQFF

V gene: TRBV28
D gene: NA
J gene: TRBJ2-3
clone size: NA
CDR3 DNA: TGTGCCAGCAGTTTACCATCGACCTCGTCCACAGATACGCAGTATTTT
CDR3 protein: CASSLPSTSSTDTQYF

V gene: TRBV10-3
D gene: NA
J gene: TRBJ1-2
clone size: NA
CDR3 DNA: TGTGCCATCAGTGAGGCAGCCTCCTATGGCTACACCTTC
CDR3 protein: CAISEAASYGYTF

V gene: TRBV6-5
D gene: NA
J gene: TRBJ1-2
clone size: NA
CDR3 DNA: TGTGCCAGCAGTTTAAGGGGCGGTCTCTATGGCTACACCTTC
CDR3 protein: CASSLRGGLYGYTF

V gene: TRBV9
D gene: NA
J gene: TRBJ2-3
clone size: few
CDR3 DNA: TGTGCCAGCAGCGTCGAACAGCGCACAGATACGCAGTATTTT
CDR3 protein: CASSVEQRTDTQYF

V gene: TRBV28
D gene: TRBD1
J gene: TRBJ1-2
clone size: NA
CDR3 DNA: TGTGCCAGCAGTGATCCGGGACAGGGGGCGGGTGGCTACACCTTC
CDR3 protein: CASSDPGQGAGGYTF

V gene: TRBV7-8
D gene: TRBD2
J gene: TRBJ2-7
clone size: NA
CDR3 DNA: TGTGCCAGCAGCTTAGCTAGCGGGGGACCCTACGAGCAGTACTTC
CDR3 protein: CASSLASGGPYEQYF

V gene: TRBV5-4
D gene: TRBD2
J gene: TRBJ2-1
clone size: NA
CDR3 DNA: TGTGCCAGCAGCCAAGTCTGGCGGGAGAGCCATGAGCAGTTCTTC
CDR3 protein: CASSQVWRESHEQFF

V gene: TRBV18
D gene: NA
J gene: TRBJ2-3
clone size: NA
CDR3 DNA: TGTGCCAGCTCCCCCAATCAGGAGGGCGGCGGCACAGATACGCAGTATTTT
CDR3 protein: CASSPNQEGGGTDTQYF

V gene: TRBV5-4
D gene: TRBD2
J gene: TRBJ2-3
clone size: once
CDR3 DNA: TGTGCCAGCAGTCAACGACTAGCGGGAAGCACAGATACGCAGTATTTT
CDR3 protein: CASSQRLAGSTDTQYF

V gene: TRBV4-1
D gene: NA
J gene: TRBJ1-3
clone size: few
CDR3 DNA: TGCGCCAGCAGCCAAGGAGGCGTACTGTGGGGAAACACCATATATTTT
CDR3 protein: CASSQGGVLWGNTIYF

V gene: TRBV5-1
D gene: TRBD1
J gene: TRBJ1-2
clone size: NA
CDR3 DNA: TGCACCAGGTGGAGGGGGCCTGATGGCTACACCTTC
CDR3 protein: CTRWRGPDGYTF

V gene: TRBV27
D gene: TRBD1
J gene: TRBJ2-1
clone size: NA
CDR3 DNA: TGTGCCAGCAGTTTACAGGGGGCCGGGACAGGCAATGAGCAGTTCTTC
CDR3 protein: CASSLQGAGTGNEQFF

V gene: TRBV5-8
D gene: NA
J gene: TRBJ1-2
clone size: NA
CDR3 DNA: TGTGCTAGCAGCTTAAGAATAAGCTATGGCTACACCTTC
CDR3 protein: CASSLRISYGYTF

V gene: TRBV18
D gene: TRBD2
J gene: TRBJ2-2
clone size: few
CDR3 DNA: TGTGCCAGCTCAGGACTAGCGGTCACCGGGGAGCTGTTTTTT
CDR3 protein: CASSGLAVTGELFF

V gene: TRBV5-1
D gene: NA
J gene: TRBJ1-3
clone size: NA
CDR3 DNA: TGCGCCAGCAGCTTACCGGGACAAGCCTCTGGAAACACCATATATTTT
CDR3 protein: CASSLPGQASGNTIYF

V gene: TRBV7-3
D gene: NA
J gene: TRBJ1-1
clone size: NA
CDR3 DNA: TGTGCCAGCAGCTTATACCCCAACACTGAAGCTTTCTTT
CDR3 protein: CASSLYPNTEAFF

V gene: TRBV6-5
D gene: NA
J gene: TRBJ2-7
clone size: NA
CDR3 DNA: TGTGCCAGCAGTTACCTCGGGCTGGCCTACGAGCAGTACTTC
CDR3 protein: CASSYLGLAYEQYF

V gene: TRBV2
D gene: TRBD1
J gene: TRBJ1-2
clone size: NA
CDR3 DNA: TGTGCCAGCAGGAGGGGGACAGTAGATGGCTACACCTTC
CDR3 protein: CASRRGTVDGYTF

V gene: TRBV28
D gene: TRBD1
J gene: TRBJ2-7
clone size: NA
CDR3 DNA: TGTGCCAGCGCCCCCATAGGGGACAGGGGGATATACGAGCAGTACTTC
CDR3 protein: CASAPIGDRGIYEQYF

V gene: TRBV10-3
D gene: NA
J gene: TRBJ2-3
clone size: NA
CDR3 DNA: TGTGCCATCCGGGACGGCCTGGAGGCTACGCAGTATTTT
CDR3 protein: CAIRDGLEATQYF

V gene: TRBV6-5
D gene: NA
J gene: TRBJ2-5
clone size: NA
CDR3 DNA: TGTGCCAGCAGCTCTGTAGTGGGGACCCAGTACTTC
CDR3 protein: CASSSVVGTQYF

V gene: TRBV10-3
D gene: TRBD2
J gene: TRBJ2-2
clone size: NA
CDR3 DNA: TGTGCCATCAGCGCCTCGCCCGGCGGGAGCACCGGGGAGCTGTTTTTT
CDR3 protein: CAISASPGGSTGELFF

V gene: TRBV27
D gene: NA
J gene: TRBJ2-7
clone size: NA
CDR3 DNA: TGTGCCAGCAGTTTTACCTTGTCCAACGAGCAGTACTTC
CDR3 protein: CASSFTLSNEQYF

V gene: TRBV29-1
D gene: NA
J gene: TRBJ2-1
clone size: NA
CDR3 DNA: TGCAGCGTCTTATCCCCCCGGAGTCAAAATGAGCAGTTCTTC
CDR3 protein: CSVLSPRSQNEQFF

V gene: TRBV2
D gene: TRBD1
J gene: TRBJ1-2
clone size: NA
CDR3 DNA: TGTGCCAGCCAACTCCGGGACAGTACTAACTATGGCTACACCTTC
CDR3 protein: CASQLRDSTNYGYTF

V gene: TRBV2
D gene: TRBD2
J gene: TRBJ2-1
clone size: NA
CDR3 DNA: TGTGCCACAAGCGGGGGACTAGCTTACAATGAGCAGTTCTTC
CDR3 protein: CATSGGLAYNEQFF

V gene: TRBV19
D gene: TRBD2
J gene: TRBJ2-1
clone size: NA
CDR3 DNA: TGTGCCAGTAGTATTGGGCTAGCGGGTAATGGTGAGCAGTTCTTC
CDR3 protein: CASSIGLAGNGEQFF